This entry lists 9 T cell receptor beta chains sequenced from one sample in a study of T cell repertoires in cytomegalovirus infection. TCRdb used MiXCR to reprocess the reads, holding one entry per CDR3 protein. The repertoire holds some 300,000 distinct CDR3 sequences, with approximately 8.9% as singletons. Sequenced: PBMCs. The origin of the receptors is a human donor in good health (CMV status not recorded). Some clones in this sample may be carry-over from other donors' samples.

This clonotype was detected many times. CDR3 sequence reads: CASSLKGRVVGELFF. The CDR3 bases are TGTGCCAGCAGCTTAAAGGGCAGGGTGGTCGGGGAGCTGTTTTTT. The rearrangement links TRBV5-4 to TRBJ2-2; TRBD1 is a possible D gene (5 bases). V was cut by 2 bases and J by 7 bases, with 15 bases left in between. Germline V gene lookup returns CDR1 SGHNT and CDR2 YYREEE (reference sequence). The CDR3 has 15 amino acids.

There are many counts of this clonotype. The genes are TRBV19 and TRBJ2-1; the match to TRBD2 covers 7 bases. The CDR3 is 15 residues long. Germline V gene data show CDR1 as LNHDA and CDR2 as SQIVND (reference sequence). Losses at the gene ends were 3 bases for V and 0 bases for J; bases not matched to a gene: 2. This CDR3 is CASSIPGGSYNEQFF. The CDR3 DNA sequence: TGTGCCAGTAGTATCCCGGGGGGCTCCTACAATGAGCAGTTCTTC.

The rearrangement joins TRBV5-5 to TRBJ2-7; D is unresolved. This CDR3 spans 14 amino acids. Germline lookup yields CDR1 SGHKS and CDR2 YYEKEE (reference sequence). The V and J ends lost 0 bases and 6 bases respectively, with 13 bases between them. CDR3 sequence reads: CASSLAFGSGEQYF. The CDR3 DNA follows: TGTGCCAGCAGCTTGGCTTTTGGGTCGGGCGAGCAGTACTTC.

This clonotype turned up a few times. This chain connects TRBV6-2 or TRBV6-3 to TRBJ2-4, with TRBD1 matching 7 bases. This CDR3 comprises 15 residues. V trimming: 4 bases; J trimming: 0 bases; junction bases outside the gene matches: 3. Germline assignment: CDR1 MNHEY and CDR2 SVGEGT. In DNA, the CDR3 is TGTGCCAGCAGTTGGGACAGAGTAGCCAAAAACATTCAGTACTTC. Translated, it gives CASSWDRVAKNIQYF.

This clonotype has more than one count but fewer than ten. This chain joins TRBV11-2 and TRBJ2-3; D may correspond to TRBD1 or TRBD2 (5 bases each). V lost 5 bases and J 3 bases, leaving 27 bases between the germline ends. This CDR3 has 19 residues. Germline loops: CDR1 SGHAT, CDR2 FQNNGV. CDR3 bases: TGTGCCAGCAGCCAGGAAGGGACGATGGGGCTAGGAACGACAGATACGCAGTATTTT. It codes for CASSQEGTMGLGTTDTQYF.

This clonotype was recorded many times. The V call is TRBV19, the J call TRBJ2-1; 8 bases line up with TRBD1. J gave up 5 bases and V 6 bases, and 6 bases lay outside the gene matches. The CDR3 covers 14 residues. Germline-derived CDR1 and CDR2 are LNHDA and SQIVND (reference sequence). CDR3 in amino acids: CASRRGTGHNEQFF. In DNA, the CDR3 is TGTGCCAGTAGGCGAGGGACAGGACACAATGAGCAGTTCTTC.

The J gene is TRBJ1-5, the V gene TRBV19; D unresolved. CDR1 is LNHDA, CDR2 SQIVND, per germline (reference sequence). The CDR3 contains 14 residues. The ends were cut back, 8 bases at V and 5 bases at J, with 16 bases in the middle. CDR3: CASSRTASDQPQHF. As DNA, the CDR3 is TGTGCCAGTTCCCGGACGGCTTCAGATCAGCCCCAGCATTTT.

This clonotype was picked up a small number of times. This chain joins TRBV3-1 and TRBJ1-1; D is ambiguous. V gave up 6 bases and J gave up 2 bases, with 10 bases separating them. The CDR3 runs 13 residues. In germline, CDR1 is LGHDT, CDR2 YNNKEL (reference sequence). Here the CDR3 DNA reads TGTGCCAGCAGTTCACACGACAACACTGAAGCTTTCTTT. Encoded protein: CASSSHDNTEAFF.

The chain has TRBV20-1 and TRBJ2-2, with 13 bases that match TRBD2. The germline V gene has CDR1 DFQATT and CDR2 SNEGSKA (reference sequence). V trimming: 6 bases; J trimming: 0 bases; junction bases outside the gene matches: 4. This CDR3 has 16 amino acids. The CDR3: CSASTSGRTNTGELFF. The CDR3 DNA reads TGCAGTGCCTCGACTAGCGGGAGGACGAACACCGGGGAGCTGTTTTTT.